Listed here are 27 T cell receptor beta chains from one sample, sequenced in a study of beta chain features in type 1 diabetes. What was sequenced were expressed TCRB transcripts, since all of the isolated RNA had been reverse transcribed. The table came from immunoSEQ multiplex PCR; TCRdb's copy has only in-frame clones and leaves some out. The sample contains 130,000 or so clones, 9.5% to 10% of which appear only once. The sequenced material came from central memory CD4+ T cells from blood. The receptors here all came from a woman in her thirties or forties in good health.

V gene TRBV13 combines with J gene TRBJ2-2; TRBD1 matches 8 bases. After removal of 5 bases from V and 6 bases from J, the junction contained 8 bases not matched to a gene. The CDR3 totals 15 residues. Germline lookup yields CDR1 PRHDT and CDR2 FYEKMQ (reference sequence). The CDR3 is CASSHNRGIAGELFF. DNA of the CDR3: TGTGCCAGCAGCCATAACAGGGGGATAGCCGGGGAGCTGTTTTTT.

The J gene is TRBJ2-3, the V gene TRBV7-2; maybe TRBD1 (6 bases). V lost 10 bases, J lost 5 bases, and 16 bases lay in between. This CDR3 has 13 amino acids. Germline V CDR1 and CDR2: SGHTA, FQGNSA. CDR3 in amino acids: CATLGQGRDTQYF. CDR3 DNA sequence: TGTGCCACCCTCGGGCAGGGGAGAGATACGCAGTATTTT.

This sequence joins TRBV6-5 and TRBJ2-1; 7 positions agree with TRBD2. Looked up from germline, CDR1 is MNHEY and CDR2 is SVGAGI. The CDR3 runs 14 residues. Trimming removed 8 bases from V and 0 bases from J; junction bases left unmatched: 4. CDR3: CASQTGGSYNEQFF. CDR3 DNA: TGTGCCAGCCAAACGGGGGGCTCCTACAATGAGCAGTTCTTC.

J is TRBJ2-1 and V is TRBV4-1; 7 positions agree with TRBD2. The CDR3 length is 16 residues. Germline CDR1 reads MGHRA; CDR2 reads YSYEKL. V lost 1 base and J lost 9; bases outside the gene matches: 12. CDR3 sequence reads: CASSQGKAGREAEQFF. The CDR3 DNA is TGCGCCAGCAGCCAAGGGAAGGCTGGTCGGGAGGCTGAGCAGTTCTTC.

This clone has just a few counts. V usage is TRBV6-1 and J usage is TRBJ1-2; D gene unclear. Trimming left V 0 bases short and J 4 bases short, with 6 bases between. This CDR3 spans 13 amino acids. From germline, CDR1 is MNHNS and CDR2 SASEGT. The CDR3 here is CASSEAQSYGYTF. DNA of the CDR3: TGTGCCAGCAGTGAAGCTCAGTCCTATGGCTACACCTTC.

J is TRBJ2-7 and V is TRBV6-6; a possible D gene is TRBD1 (6 bases). Between the trimmed V and J ends, which lost 7 bases and 2 bases, there was a span of 18 bases. The CDR3 is made up of 15 amino acids. Germline CDR1 and CDR2: MNHNY and SVGAGI (reference sequence). CDR3 amino acids: CASKARRQGTYEQYF. In DNA, the CDR3 is TGTGCCAGCAAGGCCCGTCGGCAGGGGACCTACGAGCAGTACTTC.

This clone has only a few counts. CDR3 bases: TGCGCCAGCAGCTTGGCCGGAGTCGTCGGTCAGCCCCAGCATTTT. Residues: CASSLAGVVGQPQHF. V usage is TRBV5-1 and J usage is TRBJ1-5, with unresolved D. This CDR3 is built from 15 residues. CDR1 SGHRS and CDR2 YFSETQ come from the germline V gene. The V end was cut by 0 bases, the J end by 6 bases, with 13 bases between.

The rearrangement joins TRBV10-3 to TRBJ2-3; 9 positions agree with TRBD1. The CDR3 consists of 16 residues. From germline, CDR1 is ENHRY and CDR2 SYGVKD. J was trimmed by 2 bases and V by 6 bases; bases with no gene match: 9. CDR3 sequence (DNA): TGTGCCATCAGACCGGACAGGGGTGAATACACAGATACGCAGTATTTT. Encoded protein: CAIRPDRGEYTDTQYF.

CDR3 sequence (DNA): TGTGCCAGTAGTATAGTGAGCCGTGATTCACCCCTCCACTTT. Translation: CASSIVSRDSPLHF. The chain has TRBV19 and TRBJ1-6; D is unresolved. Germline-derived CDR1 and CDR2 are LNHDA and SQIVND (reference sequence). Trimming took 1 base from V and 8 from J, leaving 9 bases between them. CDR3 length: 14 amino acids.

The chain recombines TRBV23-1 with TRBJ1-2, with TRBD1 identical over 9 bases. TRBV23-1 is sorted into the ORF group, with uncertain function. Trimming removed 0 bases from V and 0 bases from J; junction bases left unmatched: 8. CDR3 size: 18 residues. DNA for the CDR3: TGCGCCAGCAGTCAATCAGAGTGGACAGGGGAGGCTAACTATGGCTACACCTTC. Translated, it gives CASSQSEWTGEANYGYTF.

A few counts support this clone. The V gene is TRBV5-1, the J gene TRBJ2-5; no firm D call. The end of the DNA fits TRBJ2-7 better, so the J call may be wrong. Germline values: CDR1 SGHRS, CDR2 YFSETQ. The CDR3 covers 13 residues. CDR3 sequence reads: CASSTSLSYEQYF. Here the CDR3 DNA reads TGCGCCAGCAGCACTTCCCTGTCCTACGAGCAGTACTTC.

V gene TRBV7-2 combines with J gene TRBJ2-7; D unclear. Trimming took off 5 bases at V and 3 bases at J, with 5 bases between the two ends. CDR1 is SGHTA and CDR2 is FQGNSA in the germline V gene. The CDR3 length is 11 residues. The CDR3 is CASSPGYEQYF. The CDR3 nucleotides read TGTGCCAGCAGCCCCGGCTACGAGCAGTACTTC.

The chain joins TRBV4-2 to TRBJ2-1; 8 nucleotides line up with TRBD1. V lost 0 bases, J lost 3 bases, and 1 base stayed unmatched. Germline V gene data show CDR1 as LGHNA and CDR2 as YNFKEQ. This CDR3 region has 15 residues. The CDR3 bases are TGTGCCAGCAGCCAAGAAACAGGGGGCTACAATGAGCAGTTCTTC. Its translation is CASSQETGGYNEQFF.

This chain uses TRBV2 with TRBJ2-3; the match to TRBD2 covers 8 bases. The CDR3 extends over 15 amino acids. V shed 4 bases and J 4 bases; nucleotides not matched to a gene: 7. Germline values: CDR1 SNHLY, CDR2 FYNNEI. This CDR3 is CASSVDGGAADTQYF. The DNA of the CDR3 is TGTGCCAGCAGTGTGGACGGGGGGGCCGCAGATACGCAGTATTTT.

The chain uses TRBV5-1 and TRBJ2-7; 13 bases agree with TRBD2. CDR1 is SGHRS and CDR2 is YFSETQ in the germline V gene. Trimming at V came to 0 bases and at J to 8 bases, leaving 11 bases not matched to a gene. CDR3 size: 17 residues. CDR3 protein: CASSLGLSTSGGAKQYF. The CDR3 bases are TGCGCCAGCAGCTTGGGCCTTTCCACTAGCGGGGGGGCAAAGCAGTACTTC.

This clone came up a few times. The same CDR3 can be traced to other DNA sequences in this sample. The chain employs TRBV7-9 and TRBJ1-1, with a possible D match to TRBD1 (5 bases). This CDR3 comprises 13 residues. The V gene's germline CDR1 is SEHNR and CDR2 FQNEAQ (reference sequence). With 6 bases removed from V and 1 base from J, the gap between germline ends came to 9 bases. CDR3 bases: TGTGCCAGCAGACTTGACAGGAACACTGAAGCTTTCTTT. Amino acids: CASRLDRNTEAFF.

This clone turned up a few times. The chain carries TRBV21-1 and TRBJ1-2. TRBV21-1 counts as a pseudogene. This CDR3 is built from 15 residues. CDR3 sequence: CASSKDSGEVYGYTF. For the CDR3, the DNA is TGTGCCAGCAGCAAAGATTCGGGGGAGGTCTATGGCTACACCTTC.

Comment on this clone: One end of the junction is discordant with germline, which a read error may explain. The chain employs TRBV7-7 and TRBJ2-1, with TRBD2 matching 8 bases. The CDR3 is 13 amino acids. Germline V CDR1 and CDR2: SSHAT, FNYEAQ (reference sequence). The chain's CDR3 is CASSTASGNEQFF. The CDR3 DNA reads as TGTGCTAGCAGCACCGCTAGCGGGAATGAGCAGTTCTTC.

V gene TRBV6-5 combines with J gene TRBJ1-3; weak D call: TRBD1 (5 bases). Germline CDR1 is MNHEY and CDR2 is SVGAGI. Trimming removed 3 bases from V and 4 bases from J, with 16 bases in between. There are 16 residues in the CDR3. The chain's CDR3 is CASSYATGGYGNTIYF. The CDR3 DNA reads as TGTGCCAGCAGTTATGCAACCGGGGGGTACGGAAACACCATATATTTT.

This clone was found a few times. The chain joins TRBV5-1 to TRBJ1-4, with a possible D match to TRBD1 (5 bases). V lost 4 bases to trimming and J lost 5 bases, with 12 bases between them. CDR1 and CDR2 (germline): SGHRS, YFSETQ. The CDR3 has 14 residues. The CDR3 nucleotides are TGCGCCAGCAGCCCGGGCGGGGGGAATGAAAAACTGTTTTTT. Translating it yields CASSPGGGNEKLFF.

About this clone: Other nucleotide sequences from this sample produce the same CDR3. V and J are TRBV7-2 and TRBJ2-5, with 7 bases matching TRBD2. V lost 1 base and J lost 5; bases outside the gene matches: 4. The CDR3 has 14 residues. Germline V lookup: CDR1 SGHTA, CDR2 FQGNSA. The CDR3 nucleotides are TGTGCCAGCAGCTTAGGCGGGGGATTTGAGACCCAGTACTTC. It codes for CASSLGGGFETQYF.

Only a few counts were recorded for this clone. The chain links TRBV7-2 to TRBJ2-7; no clear D gene. Trimming removed 2 bases at V and 2 bases at J, with 10 bases between. CDR3 length equals 14 residues. Germline-derived CDR1 and CDR2 are SGHTA and FQGNSA. The CDR3 loop is CASSLNPGAYEQYF. DNA of the CDR3: TGTGCCAGCAGCTTAAATCCAGGCGCCTACGAGCAGTACTTC.

This clone has only a few counts. This chain joins TRBV4-2 and TRBJ1-5, with D possibly TRBD1 on 5 matching bases. Germline lookup yields CDR1 LGHNA and CDR2 YNFKEQ. The CDR3 consists of 14 residues. V lost 0 bases to trimming and J lost 5 bases, with 8 bases between them. The CDR3 reads CASSQDDRYQPQHF. Written as DNA, the CDR3 is TGTGCCAGCAGCCAAGATGACAGATATCAGCCCCAGCATTTT.

This clone occurred a few times. The chain carries TRBV10-3 and TRBJ2-1, with TRBD1 identical over 9 bases. Germline V gene data show CDR1 as ENHRY and CDR2 as SYGVKD. Losses at the gene ends were 4 bases for V and 7 bases for J; bases not matched to a gene: 8. The length of the CDR3 is 15 residues. CDR3 region: CAISGEQGAKNEQFF. CDR3 coding DNA: TGTGCCATCAGTGGGGAACAGGGGGCGAAGAATGAGCAGTTCTTC.

This clone was picked up a small number of times. The same CDR3 also results from other DNA sequences found in this sample. The V call is TRBV5-1, the J call TRBJ1-4; D might be TRBD1 (6 bases). The germline CDR1 and CDR2 sequences are SGHRS and YFSETQ. The V and J ends lost 0 bases and 3 bases respectively, with 6 bases between them. This CDR3 is built from 14 residues. The CDR3 bases are TGCGCCAGCAGCTTGGCAGGGGCTAATGAAAAACTGTTTTTT. Protein product: CASSLAGANEKLFF.

This clone was picked up a small number of times. V is TRBV7-6 and J is TRBJ2-1; 14 bases match TRBD2. This CDR3 contains 17 residues. V trimming: 5 bases; J trimming: 7 bases; junction bases outside the gene matches: 10. CDR1 SGHVS and CDR2 FNYEAQ come from the germline V gene. In DNA form, the CDR3 reads TGTGCCAGCAGCCCGGAAGGACTAGCGGGGGGCAGGAATGAGCAGTTCTTC. Translated, it gives CASSPEGLAGGRNEQFF.

The V gene is TRBV19, the J gene TRBJ2-2; tentative D call: TRBD1 (5 bases). Deletions cut 4 bases from V and 3 bases from J, with 6 bases between. The CDR3 covers 13 residues. Germline V gives CDR1 LNHDA, CDR2 SQIVND (reference sequence). CDR3 coding DNA: TGTGCCAGTAGTAAGGGGTACACCGGGGAGCTGTTTTTT. This gives the protein CASSKGYTGELFF.